These 21 T cell receptor beta chains were all obtained from the same sample, sequenced in a study of cytomegalovirus exposure and HLA in healthy donors. Both 60 Vbeta primers and 13 Jbeta primers went into the PCR. The data were produced by immunoSEQ multiplex PCR, yet TCRdb's version contains in-frame clones alone and is incomplete. The sample holds roughly 140,000 clones. Material: PBMCs. The source of these receptors is a man aged 35-49 years in good health and CMV-seronegative.

The chain has TRBV6-1 and TRBJ1-6; 7 bases fit TRBD1. The CDR3 totals 15 residues. CDR1 and CDR2 (germline): MNHNS, SASEGT. Trimming cost V 0 bases and J 8 bases; bases outside gene matches: 4. The CDR3 DNA follows: TGTGCCAGCAGTGAAGCGACCAGGGGGTATTCACCCCTCCACTTT. Protein sequence: CASSEATRGYSPLHF.

The V gene is TRBV7-2, the J gene TRBJ1-2, with D tentatively TRBD1 (5 bases). V shed 5 bases and J shed 8 bases, with 18 bases lying between them. CDR3 length: 14 amino acids. Per germline, CDR1 SGHTA and CDR2 FQGNSA. The CDR3 protein is CASSTQGKIGGYTF. The CDR3 DNA reads as TGTGCCAGCAGCACCCAGGGTAAAATCGGCGGCTACACCTTC.

The rearrangement links TRBV5-5 to TRBJ1-2; 8 bases fit TRBD1. CDR3 length: 13 amino acids. The germline CDR1 and CDR2 sequences are SGHKS and YYEKEE (reference sequence). The V segment lost 3 bases and the J segment 8 bases; nucleotides outside the gene matches: 6. Written as DNA, the CDR3 is TGTGCCAGCAGCTGGGGACAGGAGTGGGGCTACACCTTC. Translation: CASSWGQEWGYTF. The whole variable domain, remainder taken from reference TRBV5-5 and TRBJ1-2, is DAGVTQSPTHLIKTRGQQVTLRCSPISGHKSVSWYQQVLGQGPQFIFQYYEKEERGRGNFPDRFSARQFPNYSSELNVNALLLGDSALYLCASSWGQEWGYTFGSGTRLTVV.

V usage is TRBV27 and J usage is TRBJ2-7, with TRBD2 identical over 8 bases. After removal of 2 bases from V and 2 bases from J, the junction contained 5 bases not matched to a gene. CDR3 length: 15 amino acids. Germline V gives CDR1 MNHEY, CDR2 SMNVEV (reference sequence). The CDR3 coding sequence is TGTGCCAGCAGTTTAGTCGGGGGGGCGGCCTACGAGCAGTACTTC. It encodes CASSLVGGAAYEQYF.

As for this clone: At one end the junction does not follow the germline gene, possibly because of a read error. The chain combines TRBV6-6 with TRBJ2-5, with 10 positions matching TRBD2. The CDR3 sequence is 14 residues long. CDR1 MNHNY and CDR2 SVGAGI come from the germline V gene (reference sequence). CDR3 in DNA: TGTGCCAGCAGTTCCCTAGCGGGGGCCCAGCCCCCCCACTTC. It yields the protein CASSSLAGAQPPHF.

This clone is called medium-sized (0.01 to 0.1%) based on its frequency. The rearrangement joins TRBV29-1 to TRBJ2-5; no firm D call. Per germline, CDR1 SQVTM and CDR2 ANQGSEA. V lost 6 bases and J 5 bases, leaving 16 bases between the germline ends. This CDR3 spans 13 amino acids. CDR3 nucleotides: TGCAGCGTGTCCCTAATCACGGTTGAGACCCAGTACTTC. Encoded protein: CSVSLITVETQYF.

This chain connects TRBV5-1 to TRBJ2-7, with 8 bases that match TRBD1. The CDR3 totals 14 residues. With 5 bases clipped from V and 2 bases from J, the junction kept 6 bases outside the gene matches. Germline values: CDR1 SGHRS, CDR2 YFSETQ. CDR3 in amino acids: CASRSGTGPYEQYF. Here the CDR3 DNA reads TGCGCCAGCAGGTCCGGGACAGGACCCTACGAGCAGTACTTC. The whole variable domain, remainder taken from reference TRBV5-1 and TRBJ2-7, is KAGVTQTPRYLIKTRGQQVTLSCSPISGHRSVSWYQQTPGQGLQFLFEYFSETQRNKGNFPGRFSGRQFSNSRSEMNVSTLELGDSALYLCASRSGTGPYEQYFGPGTRLTVT.

V usage is TRBV19 and J usage is TRBJ2-7; D is ambiguous. Germline V CDR1 and CDR2: LNHDA, SQIVND (reference sequence). V was clipped by 5 bases and J by 6 bases, with 11 bases between them. There are 12 residues in the CDR3. Here the CDR3 reads CASSSTPGEQYF. The CDR3, as DNA: TGTGCCAGTAGTTCTACGCCCGGCGAGCAGTACTTC.

The rearrangement joins TRBV5-1 to TRBJ2-2, with D unclear. The germline V gene encodes CDR1 SGHRS and CDR2 YFSETQ. The length of the CDR3 is 15 residues. Trimming pared 0 bases from V and 4 bases from J, leaving 10 bases between. The CDR3 reads CASSLAGYSTGELFF. The CDR3 nucleotides read TGCGCCAGCAGCTTGGCCGGGTATTCCACCGGGGAGCTGTTTTTT.

The gene calls are TRBV4-2 and TRBJ2-7, with 13 nucleotides matching TRBD2. The CDR3 runs 15 residues. The V segment lost 4 bases and the J segment 6 bases; nucleotides outside the gene matches: 6. Germline V CDR1 and CDR2: LGHNA, YNFKEQ. The CDR3, as DNA: TGTGCCAGCAGCCGAACGACTAGCGGGGGGCGCGAGCAGTACTTC. Translating gives CASSRTTSGGREQYF.

The J gene is TRBJ2-7, the V gene TRBV14; D possibly corresponds to TRBD1 (5 bases). The V gene's germline CDR1 is SGHDN and CDR2 FVKESK. The CDR3 sequence is 12 residues long. Trimming removed 4 bases at V and 6 bases at J, with 10 bases between. CDR3 DNA: TGTGCCAGCAGCCCGGACCAGGGCGAGCAGTACTTC. It yields the protein CASSPDQGEQYF.

The V gene is TRBV4-3, the J gene TRBJ2-3, with TRBD2 identical over 8 bases. The germline V gene has CDR1 LGHNA and CDR2 YSLEER. CDR3 length equals 15 residues. With V trimmed by 1 base and J by 3 bases, 3 bases remained unmatched. CDR3 protein: CASSQVSGGTDTQYF. The CDR3 coding sequence is TGCGCCAGCAGCCAAGTGTCGGGGGGGACAGATACGCAGTATTTT.

The chain combines TRBV4-2 with TRBJ2-5, with D possibly being TRBD1 (6 bases). V lost 0 bases, J lost 5 bases, and 10 bases lay in between. The CDR3 spans 14 residues. Per germline, CDR1 LGHNA and CDR2 YNFKEQ. The CDR3 bases are TGTGCCAGCAGCCAAGAACAGGGTTTGGAGACCCAGTACTTC. This sequence encodes CASSQEQGLETQYF.

The CDR3 DNA reads as TGTGCCAGCAGCTTAGCGGTCGTGGTTGGGACAGGGTTATACGAGCAGTACTTC. It encodes CASSLAVVVGTGLYEQYF. V usage is TRBV7-8 and J usage is TRBJ2-7; the match to TRBD1 covers 9 bases. J was trimmed by 4 bases and V by 0 bases; bases with no gene match: 13. The CDR3 is made up of 18 amino acids. CDR1 is SGHVS and CDR2 is FQNEAQ in the germline V gene.

This chain links TRBV25-1 with TRBJ1-3, with D hard to call. Germline V CDR1 and CDR2: MGHDK, SYGVNS. V lost 4 bases to trimming and J lost 0 bases, with 10 bases between them. The CDR3 totals 15 residues. The CDR3 DNA follows: TGTGCCAGCAGTGCTCCAGGAAACTCTGGAAACACCATATATTTT. Encoded protein: CASSAPGNSGNTIYF.

V usage is TRBV4-3 and J usage is TRBJ1-1; tentative D call: TRBD1 (6 bases). CDR1 is LGHNA and CDR2 is YSLEER in the germline V gene. CDR3 length equals 15 residues. The V end lost 1 base, the J end lost 1 base, and 10 bases lay between the germline ends. DNA of the CDR3: TGCGCCAGCAGCCAAGGAACAGGGACGAACACTGAAGCTTTCTTT. Protein: CASSQGTGTNTEAFF.

The J gene is TRBJ2-5, the V gene TRBV27, with 7 nucleotides matching TRBD1. CDR3 length: 15 residues. The V gene's germline CDR1 is MNHEY and CDR2 SMNVEV (reference sequence). Losses at the gene ends were 5 bases for V and 4 bases for J; bases not matched to a gene: 10. CDR3 protein: CASSPMTGSRETQYF. In DNA, the CDR3 is TGTGCCAGCAGTCCCATGACAGGGAGTAGAGAGACCCAGTACTTC.

CDR3 amino acids: CASRTTGSLQETQYF. The DNA for the CDR3 is TGTGCCAGCAGGACGACAGGGAGCCTCCAAGAGACCCAGTACTTC. The chain couples TRBV7-6 to TRBJ2-5; 7 bases are a match to TRBD1. Germline V gene data show CDR1 as SGHVS and CDR2 as FNYEAQ. Trimming removed 6 bases from V and 1 base from J; junction bases left unmatched: 8. The CDR3 runs 15 residues.

This rearrangement joins TRBV6-1 to TRBJ1-6; possibly TRBD1 for D (5 bases). Germline V lookup: CDR1 MNHNS, CDR2 SASEGT. The CDR3 is 14 amino acids. The V gene lost 6 bases and the J gene lost 11 bases, with 17 bases spanning the gap. The CDR3 here is CASRTVTIVAPLHF. Written as DNA, the CDR3 is TGTGCCAGCAGGACAGTCACCATTGTCGCACCCCTCCACTTT.

This sequence joins TRBV2 and TRBJ1-5, with TRBD1 matching 7 bases. Germline V gives CDR1 SNHLY, CDR2 FYNNEI. Losses at the gene ends were 3 bases for V and 1 base for J; bases not matched to a gene: 6. The CDR3 contains 16 residues. This CDR3 reads CASSEETGTSNQPQHF. DNA of the CDR3: TGTGCCAGCAGTGAGGAGACAGGGACGAGCAATCAGCCCCAGCATTTT.

The chain couples TRBV7-6 to TRBJ2-5; the D gene is possibly TRBD1 (5 bases). V was trimmed by 2 bases and J by 3 bases, leaving 19 bases between them. This CDR3 contains 17 residues. Per the germline V gene, CDR1 is SGHVS and CDR2 is FNYEAQ. CDR3 DNA: TGTGCCAGCAGCTTAATAAGTACCGCGACAGCGAAAGAGACCCAGTACTTC. Encoded protein: CASSLISTATAKETQYF.